The sequence of this TCR beta chain was determined in a study of T cell changes during pregnancy in multiple sclerosis (dated by TCRdb to between 2018 and 2021). Regarding the study in general: The study examined how the T cell repertoire changed over the course of pregnancy in women with multiple sclerosis.

The library was made by the immunoSEQ multiplex PCR assay. TCRdb took over this immuneACCESS table, retaining in-frame rearrangements with V and J assigned. Such tables are incomplete; in checked studies, under half of the missing clones stem from an unresolved V gene, and the remainder is unexplained. The sample table contains 69,000 or so clones; only one count was recorded for roughly 92% of them. Clones ranked in the top ten supply approximately 2.4% of the sample. This clone was seen only once. This clone's antigen is unknown. The record has no base qualities; no much larger clone is one base away. Trimming accounts for 4 bases at V and 7 bases at J, while the number of junction bases matched to no gene is 7. CDR1 and CDR2 (SGHTA, FQGNSA) derive from the germline V gene. Counted from cysteine to phenylalanine, this CDR3 has 15 amino acids. Left in the record is the CDR3 DNA by itself, 45 bases read in frame from the first base.

The chain employs TRBV7-2 and TRBJ2-1; TRBD1 aligns with 10 central bases. The specimen was peripheral blood, collected before pregnancy. This TCR came from a female donor with multiple sclerosis, enrolled in a pregnancy study. The CDR3: CASSSRGQGKNEQFF. The DNA reads TGTGCCAGCAGCTCTCGGGGACAGGGGAAGAATGAGCAGTTCTTC.